These T cell receptor beta chains were read from a single sample in a study of regulatory T cells in long-lasting Graves disease. TCRdb called the multiplex PCR reads again in MiXCR, with one record for every CDR3 protein. In the table there are hundreds of thousands of distinct CDR3 sequences, around 21% of which are singletons. The starting material was peripheral blood mononuclear cells (PBMCs), obtained when the disease was refractory, from a patient treated with antithyroid drugs. Receptors originate from a female donor with Graves disease. CDR3s include the opening cysteine and the closing phenylalanine or tryptophan. D genes are given only for firm matches. The size of a clone is reported for some rows only, either as once, few or many, or as a class for expanded clones.

clone_size	d_call	v_call	j_call	cdr3_aa
once	NA	TRBV7-2	TRBJ2-1	CASSPLVSSYNEQFF
many	TRBD2	TRBV11-2	TRBJ2-7	CASSPLVLAGGNEQYF
many	TRBD1	TRBV2	TRBJ1-2	CASSERGQISHGYTF
few	TRBD1	TRBV6-2/TRBV6-3	TRBJ1-2	CASSPGTGIGGYTF
many	NA	TRBV28	TRBJ1-5	CASSFESQPQHF
NA	TRBD1	TRBV6-2/TRBV6-3	TRBJ1-4	CASSDQTGGDEKLFF
many	TRBD1	TRBV28	TRBJ1-2	CASSGGRGLWDRDGYTF
many	NA	TRBV28	TRBJ1-2	CASSSSTQGYTF
many	NA	TRBV7-9	TRBJ1-2	CASSLAGRQYGYTF
few	TRBD2	TRBV24-1	TRBJ2-2	CATSGPGLAGASGTGELFF
NA	NA	TRBV6-2/TRBV6-3	TRBJ1-1	CASSRSGRITEAFF
many	NA	TRBV12-3/TRBV12-4	TRBJ1-2	CASRPGLGRVDYGYTF
many	NA	TRBV10-3	TRBJ2-7	CAISTTESAYEQYF
many	NA	TRBV18	TRBJ2-7	CASSPALHSYEQYF
NA	NA	TRBV7-9	TRBJ2-2	CASSPGSGVNTGELFF
many	NA	TRBV20-1	TRBJ2-4	CSALGLTNSLAKNIQYF
few	NA	TRBV6-1	TRBJ2-2	CASRPPGAGELFF
many	TRBD1	TRBV28	TRBJ1-2	CASTLLGQGAKGGYGYTF